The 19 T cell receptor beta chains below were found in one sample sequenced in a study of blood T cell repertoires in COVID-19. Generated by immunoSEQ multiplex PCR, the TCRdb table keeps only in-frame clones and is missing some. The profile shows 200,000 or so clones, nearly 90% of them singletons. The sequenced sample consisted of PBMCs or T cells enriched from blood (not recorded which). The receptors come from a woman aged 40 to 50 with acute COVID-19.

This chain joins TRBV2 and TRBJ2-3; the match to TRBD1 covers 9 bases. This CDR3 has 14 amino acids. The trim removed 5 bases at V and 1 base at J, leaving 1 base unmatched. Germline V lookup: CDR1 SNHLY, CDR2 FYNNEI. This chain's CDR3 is CASSRDRGTDTQYF. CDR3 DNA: TGTGCCAGCAGTCGGGACAGGGGCACAGATACGCAGTATTTT.

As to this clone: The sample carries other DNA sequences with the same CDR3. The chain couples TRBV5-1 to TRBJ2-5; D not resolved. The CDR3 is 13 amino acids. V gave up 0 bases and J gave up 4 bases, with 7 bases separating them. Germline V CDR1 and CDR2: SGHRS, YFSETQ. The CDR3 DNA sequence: TGCGCCAGCAGCTTGGGCGGCGGAGAGACCCAGTACTTC. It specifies CASSLGGGETQYF.

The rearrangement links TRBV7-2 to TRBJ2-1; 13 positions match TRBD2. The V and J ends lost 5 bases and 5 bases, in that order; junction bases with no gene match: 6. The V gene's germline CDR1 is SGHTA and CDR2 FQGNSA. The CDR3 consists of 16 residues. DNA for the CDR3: TGTGCCAGCAGCCACGGACTAGCGGGGGCCGACAATGAGCAGTTCTTC. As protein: CASSHGLAGADNEQFF.

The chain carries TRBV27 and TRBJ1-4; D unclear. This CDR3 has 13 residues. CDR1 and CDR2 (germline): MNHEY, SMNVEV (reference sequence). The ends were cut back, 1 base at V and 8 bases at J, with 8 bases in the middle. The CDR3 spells CASSLFSGEKLFF. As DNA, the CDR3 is TGTGCCAGCAGTTTATTTTCCGGGGAAAAACTGTTTTTT.

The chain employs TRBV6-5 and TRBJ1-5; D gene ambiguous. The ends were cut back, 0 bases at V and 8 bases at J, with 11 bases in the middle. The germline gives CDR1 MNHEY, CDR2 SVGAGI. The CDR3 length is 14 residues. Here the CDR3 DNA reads TGTGCCAGCAGTTACTCGGGAGCCATGGAGCCCCAGCATTTT. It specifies CASSYSGAMEPQHF.

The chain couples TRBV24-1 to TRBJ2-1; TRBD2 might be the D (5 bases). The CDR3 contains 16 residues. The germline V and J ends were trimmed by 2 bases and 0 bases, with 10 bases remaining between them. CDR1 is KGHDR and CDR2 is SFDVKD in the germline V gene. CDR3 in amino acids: CATSDSDYLSYNEQFF. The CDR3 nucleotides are TGTGCCACCAGTGATTCTGACTACCTCTCCTACAATGAGCAGTTCTTC.

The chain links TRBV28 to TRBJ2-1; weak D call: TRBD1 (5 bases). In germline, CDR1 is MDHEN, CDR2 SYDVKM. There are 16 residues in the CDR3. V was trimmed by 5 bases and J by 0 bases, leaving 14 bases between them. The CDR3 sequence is CASSRPGLSSYNEQFF. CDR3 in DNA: TGTGCCAGCAGTAGACCAGGGCTGAGCTCCTACAATGAGCAGTTCTTC.

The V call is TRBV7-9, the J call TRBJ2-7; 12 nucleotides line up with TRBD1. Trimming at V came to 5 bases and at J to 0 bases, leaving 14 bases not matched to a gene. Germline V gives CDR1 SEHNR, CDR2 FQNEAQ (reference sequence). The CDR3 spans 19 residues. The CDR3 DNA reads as TGTGCCAGCAGCCTCTCGGGGGACAGGGGGCGGTGGAGCTCCTACGAGCAGTACTTC. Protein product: CASSLSGDRGRWSSYEQYF.

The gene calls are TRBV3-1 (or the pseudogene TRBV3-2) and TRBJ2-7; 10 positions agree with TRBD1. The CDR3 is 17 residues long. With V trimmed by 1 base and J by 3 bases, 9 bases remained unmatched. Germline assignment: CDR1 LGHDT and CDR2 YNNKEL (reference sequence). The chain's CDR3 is CASSQGRRGTGVYEQYF. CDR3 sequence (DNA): TGTGCCAGCAGCCAAGGAAGGCGGGGGACAGGGGTCTACGAGCAGTACTTC.

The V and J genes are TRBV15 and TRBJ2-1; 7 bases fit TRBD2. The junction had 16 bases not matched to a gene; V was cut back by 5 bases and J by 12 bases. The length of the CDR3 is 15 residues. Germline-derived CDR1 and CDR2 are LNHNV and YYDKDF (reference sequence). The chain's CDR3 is CATSRSSTAGEGQFF. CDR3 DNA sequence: TGTGCCACCAGCCGCAGCTCGACCGCGGGGGAAGGGCAGTTCTTC.

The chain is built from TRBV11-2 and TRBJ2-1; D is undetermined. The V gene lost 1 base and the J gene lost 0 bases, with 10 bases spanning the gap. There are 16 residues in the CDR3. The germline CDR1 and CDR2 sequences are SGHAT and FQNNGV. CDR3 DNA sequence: TGTGCCAGCAGCTTAGTGGTGCGTCTCTCCTACAATGAGCAGTTCTTC. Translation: CASSLVVRLSYNEQFF.

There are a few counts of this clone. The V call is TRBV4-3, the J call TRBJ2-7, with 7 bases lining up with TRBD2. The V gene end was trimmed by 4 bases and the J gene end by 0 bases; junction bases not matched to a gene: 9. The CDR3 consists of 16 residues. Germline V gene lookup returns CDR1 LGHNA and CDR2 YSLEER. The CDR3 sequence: CASSPTLADFSYEQYF. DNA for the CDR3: TGCGCCAGCAGCCCCACCCTAGCGGACTTCTCCTACGAGCAGTACTTC.

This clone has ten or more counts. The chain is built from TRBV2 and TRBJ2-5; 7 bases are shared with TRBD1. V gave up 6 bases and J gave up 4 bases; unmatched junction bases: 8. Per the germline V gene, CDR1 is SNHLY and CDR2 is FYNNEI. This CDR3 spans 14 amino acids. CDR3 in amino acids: CASRSPPGGETQYF. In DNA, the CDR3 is TGTGCCAGCAGGAGCCCCCCAGGGGGAGAGACCCAGTACTTC.

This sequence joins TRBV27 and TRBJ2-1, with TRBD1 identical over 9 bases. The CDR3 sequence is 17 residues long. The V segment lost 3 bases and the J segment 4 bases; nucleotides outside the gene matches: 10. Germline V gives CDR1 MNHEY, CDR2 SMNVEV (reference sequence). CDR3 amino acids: CASSFSRGTGRYNEQFF. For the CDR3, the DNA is TGTGCCAGCAGTTTTTCTAGGGGGACAGGGAGATACAATGAGCAGTTCTTC.

Here the CDR3 DNA reads TGTGCCAGCAGCGTAGTCGGAACTAGCGGGGGAGAGCAGTTCTTC. It encodes CASSVVGTSGGEQFF. J is TRBJ2-1 and V is TRBV9; TRBD2 matches at 11 bases. With 0 bases clipped from V and 10 bases from J, the junction kept 6 bases outside the gene matches. From germline, CDR1 is SGDLS and CDR2 YYNGEE. CDR3 size: 15 residues.

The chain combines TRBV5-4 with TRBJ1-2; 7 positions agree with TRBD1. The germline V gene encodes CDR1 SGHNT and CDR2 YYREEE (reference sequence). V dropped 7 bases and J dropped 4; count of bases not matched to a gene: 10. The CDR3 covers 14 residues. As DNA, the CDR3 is TGTGCCAGCTATTTCTGGCCAGGGGGCTATGGCTACACCTTC. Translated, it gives CASYFWPGGYGYTF.

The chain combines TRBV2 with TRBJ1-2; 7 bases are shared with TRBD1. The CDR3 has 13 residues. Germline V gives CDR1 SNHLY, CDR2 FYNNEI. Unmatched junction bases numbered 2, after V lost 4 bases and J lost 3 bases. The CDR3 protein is CASSADRDYGYTF. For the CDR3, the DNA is TGTGCCAGCAGTGCAGACAGGGACTATGGCTACACCTTC.

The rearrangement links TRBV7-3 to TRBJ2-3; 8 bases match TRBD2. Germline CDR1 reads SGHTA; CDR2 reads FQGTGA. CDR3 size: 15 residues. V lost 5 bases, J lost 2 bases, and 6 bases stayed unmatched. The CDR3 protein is CASSPTLAVTDTQYF. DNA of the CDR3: TGTGCCAGCAGCCCGACACTAGCGGTCACAGATACGCAGTATTTT.

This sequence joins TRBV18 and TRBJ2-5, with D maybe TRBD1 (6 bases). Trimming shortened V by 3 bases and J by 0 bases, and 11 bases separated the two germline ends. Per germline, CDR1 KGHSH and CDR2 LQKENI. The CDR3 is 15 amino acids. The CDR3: CASSPTDRNQETQYF. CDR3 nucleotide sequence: TGTGCCAGCTCACCTACGGACAGAAACCAAGAGACCCAGTACTTC.